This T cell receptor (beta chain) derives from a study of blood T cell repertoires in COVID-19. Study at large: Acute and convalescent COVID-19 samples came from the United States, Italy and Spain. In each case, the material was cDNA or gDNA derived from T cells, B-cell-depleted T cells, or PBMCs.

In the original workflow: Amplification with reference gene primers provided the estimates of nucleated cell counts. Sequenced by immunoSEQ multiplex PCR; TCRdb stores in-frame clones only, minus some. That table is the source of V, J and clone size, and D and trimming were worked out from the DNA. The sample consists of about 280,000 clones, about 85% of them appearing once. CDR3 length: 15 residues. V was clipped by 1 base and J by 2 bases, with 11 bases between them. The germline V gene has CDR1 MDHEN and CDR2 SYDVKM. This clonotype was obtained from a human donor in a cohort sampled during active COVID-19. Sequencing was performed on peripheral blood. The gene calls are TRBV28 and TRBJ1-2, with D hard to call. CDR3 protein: CASSLLGGKNYGYTF. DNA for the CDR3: TGTGCCAGCAGTTTATTAGGCGGAAAAAACTATGGCTACACCTTC.